This TCR beta chain was identified in a study of CD8 T cells in Susac syndrome. Healthy donors constituted the controls, which were matched for age and sex. With 8 bases removed from V and 10 bases from J, the gap between germline ends came to 23 bases. The CDR3 extends over 14 amino acids. Random hexamers were used to reverse transcribe the RNA input (about 0.45 to 1 ug). MiXCR, run by TCRdb on the immunoSEQ multiplex PCR reads, gives a single entry per CDR3 protein. The sample has 180,000 or so distinct CDR3 sequences; over 85% are singletons. This clonotype was detected only once. The sequenced material came from CD4+ T cells from PBMCs. This chain uses TRBV12-3 or TRBV12-4 with TRBJ1-1; tentative D call: TRBD1 (5 bases). This TCR was sampled from a human donor in good health. The CDR3 is CASRWPGRRFGAFF. The CDR3 DNA follows: TGTGCCAGCCGATGGCCGGGACGGAGGTTTGGAGCTTTCTTT.